These 2 T cell receptor beta chains originate from one sample sequenced in a study of cytomegalovirus exposure and HLA in healthy donors. The repertoire was sequenced with immunoSEQ multiplex PCR; TCRdb's copy has only in-frame clones and lacks some. The sample has some 310,000 clones, nearly 90% seen once. The sample consisted of PBMCs. These receptors came from a man aged 25 to 45 in good health and CMV-seronegative.

Remarks on this clone: Since the CDR3 does not end with the conserved phenylalanine or tryptophan, this likely comes from a read error. The limits of the CDR3 on the DNA are not certain, so only TCRdb's listed CDR3 is given. This sequence joins TRBV18 and TRBJ1-2; the table gives TRBD1 as D, unverified against the DNA. Germline CDR1 and CDR2: KGHSH and LQKENI. The CDR3 length equals 13 residues, ends included. CDR3 in amino acids: CASSPSDSRSVRI.

The V call is TRBV7-9, the J call TRBJ2-7; D perhaps matches TRBD1 (7 bases). CDR1 SEHNR and CDR2 FQNEAQ come from the germline V gene (reference sequence). V was cut by 2 bases and J by 3 bases, with 14 bases left in between. The CDR3 has 15 residues. CDR3 in amino acids: CASSLTAGGNYEQYF. CDR3 nucleotide sequence: TGTGCCAGCAGCTTAACGGCAGGGGGGAACTACGAGCAGTACTTC. Filled out from reference TRBV7-9 and TRBJ2-7, the complete variable domain reads DTGVSQNPRHKITKRGQNVTFRCDPISEHNRLYWYRQTLGQGPEFLTYFQNEAQLEKSRLLSDRFSAERPKGSFSTLEIQRTEQGDSAMYLCASSLTAGGNYEQYFGPGTRLTVT.